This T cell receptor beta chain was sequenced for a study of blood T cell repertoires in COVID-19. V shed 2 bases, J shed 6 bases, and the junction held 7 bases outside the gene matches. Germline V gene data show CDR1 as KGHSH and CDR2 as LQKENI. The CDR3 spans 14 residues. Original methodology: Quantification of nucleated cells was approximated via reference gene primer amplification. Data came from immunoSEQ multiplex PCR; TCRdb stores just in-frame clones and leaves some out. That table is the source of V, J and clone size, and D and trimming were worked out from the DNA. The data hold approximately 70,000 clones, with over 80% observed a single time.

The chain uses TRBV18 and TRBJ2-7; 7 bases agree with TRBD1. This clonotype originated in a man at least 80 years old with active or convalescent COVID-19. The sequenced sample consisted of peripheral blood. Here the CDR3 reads CASSPTSGTVEQYF. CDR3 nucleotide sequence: TGTGCCAGCTCACCAACCTCCGGGACAGTCGAGCAGTACTTC.